The entry below describes one T cell receptor (beta chain). These data are taken from a study of control samples from healthy donors and cancer patients. CDR3 length equals 14 residues. CDR1 LNHDA and CDR2 SQIVND come from the germline V gene (reference sequence). V shed 11 bases and J shed 0 bases, with 14 bases lying between them. Clones were sequenced by immunoSEQ multiplex PCR, and TCRdb holds only the in-frame ones, with some missing. The sample carries roughly 120,000 clones, 88% recorded once. The receptor was isolated from a woman aged 70 to 79 in good health. This sequence joins TRBV19 and TRBJ2-1; possible D gene TRBD2, 6 bases. Sample: blood. CDR3 in amino acids: CASSRGSSYNEQFF. The CDR3 DNA reads TGTGCCTCCAGTCGGGGGAGCTCCTACAATGAGCAGTTCTTC.